This TCR beta chain derives from a study of T cell repertoires in cytomegalovirus infection. Study in general: It was the public TCR beta signatures that indicated both CMV infection and matching HLA type. Study findings and constraints: Pooled public TCR beta family frequency picked out CMV carriers with the relevant HLA.

TCRdb recomputed calls from the reads with MiXCR, one row per CDR3 protein. The sample comprises 150,000 to 200,000 distinct CDR3 sequences, roughly a fifth of which are singletons, and about 2.9% rests with the top ten. The V end was cut by 3 bases, the J end by 12 bases, with 17 bases between. Looked up from germline, CDR1 is SGHVS and CDR2 is FQNEAQ. The CDR3 is made up of 13 amino acids. Many counts were recorded for this clonotype. What it binds is not known. The sequence was obtained from a human donor in good health (CMV status not recorded). Some clones in this sample may be carry-over from other donors' samples. Sequencing was performed on PBMCs. This chain links TRBV7-8 with TRBJ2-5; D call uncertain. The CDR3 region is CASSLQSKGRKYF. The CDR3 DNA reads TGTGCCAGCAGCTTGCAGTCGAAGGGAAGGAAGTACTTC.